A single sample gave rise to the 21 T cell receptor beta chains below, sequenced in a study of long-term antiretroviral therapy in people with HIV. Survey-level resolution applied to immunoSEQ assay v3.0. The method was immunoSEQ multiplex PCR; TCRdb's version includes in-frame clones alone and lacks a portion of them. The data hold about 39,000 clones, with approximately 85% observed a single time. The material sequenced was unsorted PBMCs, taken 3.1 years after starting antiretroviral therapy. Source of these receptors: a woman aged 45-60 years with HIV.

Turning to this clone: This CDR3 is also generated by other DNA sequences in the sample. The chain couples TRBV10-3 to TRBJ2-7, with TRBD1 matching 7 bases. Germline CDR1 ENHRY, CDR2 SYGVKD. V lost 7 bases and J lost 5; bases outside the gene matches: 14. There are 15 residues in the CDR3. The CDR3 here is CAIKFSETGWHEQYF. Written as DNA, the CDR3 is TGTGCCATCAAATTTTCCGAGACAGGGTGGCACGAGCAGTACTTC.

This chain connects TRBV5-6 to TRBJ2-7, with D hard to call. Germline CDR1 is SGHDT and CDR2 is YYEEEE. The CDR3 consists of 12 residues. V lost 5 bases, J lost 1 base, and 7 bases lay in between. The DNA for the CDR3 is TGTGCCAGCAGGTTCAGGTCCTACGAGCAGTACTTC. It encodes CASRFRSYEQYF.

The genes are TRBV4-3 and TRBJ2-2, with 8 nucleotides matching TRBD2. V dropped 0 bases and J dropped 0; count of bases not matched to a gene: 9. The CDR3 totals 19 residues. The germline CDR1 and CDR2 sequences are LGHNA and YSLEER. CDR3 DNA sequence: TGCGCCAGCAGCCAAGATTTCGGGGGGGCCGCCCCGAACACCGGGGAGCTGTTTTTT. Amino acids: CASSQDFGGAAPNTGELFF.

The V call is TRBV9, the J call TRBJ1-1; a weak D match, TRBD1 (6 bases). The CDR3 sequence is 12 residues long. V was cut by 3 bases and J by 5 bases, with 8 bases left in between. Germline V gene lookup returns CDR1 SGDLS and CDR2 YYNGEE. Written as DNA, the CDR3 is TGTGCCAGCAGCGGAGGGGGTACTGAAGCTTTCTTT. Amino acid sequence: CASSGGGTEAFF.

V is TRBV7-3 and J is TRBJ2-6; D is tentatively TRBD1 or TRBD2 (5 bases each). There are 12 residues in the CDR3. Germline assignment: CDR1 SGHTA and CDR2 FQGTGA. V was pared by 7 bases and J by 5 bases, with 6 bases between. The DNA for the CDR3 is TGTGCCAGCATGGGACGGGCCAACGTCCTGACTTTC. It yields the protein CASMGRANVLTF.

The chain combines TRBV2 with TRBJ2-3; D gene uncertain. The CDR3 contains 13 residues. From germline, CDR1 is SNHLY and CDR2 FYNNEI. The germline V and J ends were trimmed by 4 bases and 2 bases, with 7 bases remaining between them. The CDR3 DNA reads TGTGCCAGCAGTGGAGTCAACACAGATACGCAGTATTTT. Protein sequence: CASSGVNTDTQYF.

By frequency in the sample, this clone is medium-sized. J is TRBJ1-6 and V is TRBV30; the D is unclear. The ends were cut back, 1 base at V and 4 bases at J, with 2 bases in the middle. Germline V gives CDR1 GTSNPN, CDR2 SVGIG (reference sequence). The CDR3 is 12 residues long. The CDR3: CAWSEYNSPLHF. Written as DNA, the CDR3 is TGTGCCTGGAGTGAATATAATTCACCCCTCCACTTT.

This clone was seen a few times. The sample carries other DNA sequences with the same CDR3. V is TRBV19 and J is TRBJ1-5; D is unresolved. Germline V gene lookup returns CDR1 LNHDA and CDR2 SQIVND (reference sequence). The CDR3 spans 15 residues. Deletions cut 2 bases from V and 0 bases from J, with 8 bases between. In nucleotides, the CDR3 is TGTGCCAGTAGTATACGTGAGGGTAGCAATCAGCCCCAGCATTTT. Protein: CASSIREGSNQPQHF.

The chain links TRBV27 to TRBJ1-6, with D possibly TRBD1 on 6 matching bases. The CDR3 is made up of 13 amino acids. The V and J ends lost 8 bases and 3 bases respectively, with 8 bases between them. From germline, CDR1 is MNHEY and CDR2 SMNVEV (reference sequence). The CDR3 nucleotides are TGTGCCAGCCGACAGGACTATAATTCACCCCTCCACTTT. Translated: CASRQDYNSPLHF.

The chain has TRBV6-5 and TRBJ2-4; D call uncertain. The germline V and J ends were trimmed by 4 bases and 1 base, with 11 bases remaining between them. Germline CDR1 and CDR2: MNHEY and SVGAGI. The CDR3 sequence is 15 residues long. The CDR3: CASSSQTSAKNIQYF. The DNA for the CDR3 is TGTGCCAGCAGTTCACAGACCTCTGCCAAAAACATTCAGTACTTC.

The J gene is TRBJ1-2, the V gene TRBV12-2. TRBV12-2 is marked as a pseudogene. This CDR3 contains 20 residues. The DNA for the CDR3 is TGTGCAAGTCGCTCCCTTGCGGGGGCTCCCCTCCTATCTGGGGCTTATGGCTACACCTTC. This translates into CASRSLAGAPLLSGAYGYTF.

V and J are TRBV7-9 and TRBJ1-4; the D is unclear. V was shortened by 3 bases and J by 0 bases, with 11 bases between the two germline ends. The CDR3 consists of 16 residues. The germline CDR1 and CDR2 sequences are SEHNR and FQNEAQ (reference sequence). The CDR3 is CASSFGSIATNEKLFF. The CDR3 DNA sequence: TGTGCCAGCAGCTTCGGCTCGATTGCAACTAATGAAAAACTGTTTTTT.

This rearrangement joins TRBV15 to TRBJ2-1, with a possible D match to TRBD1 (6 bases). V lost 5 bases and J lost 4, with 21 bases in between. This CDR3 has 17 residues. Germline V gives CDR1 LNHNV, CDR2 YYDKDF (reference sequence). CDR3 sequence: CATSEEGDGTPYNEQFF. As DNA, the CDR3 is TGTGCCACCAGCGAAGAGGGAGACGGGACACCTTACAATGAGCAGTTCTTC.

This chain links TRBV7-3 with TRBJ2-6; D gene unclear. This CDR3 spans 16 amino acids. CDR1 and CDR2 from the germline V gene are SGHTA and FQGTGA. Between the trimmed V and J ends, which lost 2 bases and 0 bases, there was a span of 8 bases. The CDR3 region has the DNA TGTGCCAGCAGCTTAGGAGCAGGCTCTGGGGCCAACGTCCTGACTTTC. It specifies CASSLGAGSGANVLTF.

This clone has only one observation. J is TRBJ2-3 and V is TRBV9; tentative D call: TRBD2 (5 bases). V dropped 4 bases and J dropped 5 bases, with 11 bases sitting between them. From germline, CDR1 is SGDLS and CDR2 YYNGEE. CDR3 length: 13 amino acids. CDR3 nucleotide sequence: TGTGCCAGCAGCCCGCCACGGGGAGATACGCAGTATTTT. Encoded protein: CASSPPRGDTQYF.

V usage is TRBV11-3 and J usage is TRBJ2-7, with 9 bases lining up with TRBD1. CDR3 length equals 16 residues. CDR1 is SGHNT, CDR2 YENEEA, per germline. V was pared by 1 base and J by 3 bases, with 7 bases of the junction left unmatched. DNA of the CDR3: TGTGCCAGCAGCTTAGGACAGGGGGTTGAAGACTACGAGCAGTACTTC. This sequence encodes CASSLGQGVEDYEQYF.

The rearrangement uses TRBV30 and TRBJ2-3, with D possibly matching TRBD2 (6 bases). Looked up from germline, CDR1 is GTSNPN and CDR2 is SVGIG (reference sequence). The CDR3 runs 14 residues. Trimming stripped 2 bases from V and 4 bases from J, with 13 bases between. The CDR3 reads CAWSFGTGADTQYF. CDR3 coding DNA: TGTGCCTGGAGTTTCGGGACTGGGGCAGATACGCAGTATTTT. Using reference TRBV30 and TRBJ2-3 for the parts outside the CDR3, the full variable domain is SQTIHQWPATLVQPVGSPLSLECTVEGTSNPNLYWYRQAAGRGLQLLFYSVGIGQISSEVPQNLSASRPQDRQFILSSKKLLLSDSGFYLCAWSFGTGADTQYFGPGTRLTVL.

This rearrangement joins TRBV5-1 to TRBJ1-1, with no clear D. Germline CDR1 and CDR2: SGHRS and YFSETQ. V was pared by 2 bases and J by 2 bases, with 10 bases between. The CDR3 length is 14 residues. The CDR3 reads CASSLGSANTEAFF. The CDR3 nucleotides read TGCGCCAGCAGCTTAGGCAGCGCAAACACTGAAGCTTTCTTT.

CDR3 coding DNA: TGTGCCAGCAGTGCGGCGAGGGTTAACTATGGCTACACCTTC. It is translated as CASSAARVNYGYTF. This sequence joins TRBV28 and TRBJ1-2; D remains ambiguous. The V gene's germline CDR1 is MDHEN and CDR2 SYDVKM. The V end was cut by 5 bases, the J end by 1 base, with 11 bases between. The length of the CDR3 is 14 residues.

CDR3 sequence (DNA): TGCGCCAGCAGCCTGGATCCGGGACTTCCCGAGCAGTACTTC. Residues: CASSLDPGLPEQYF. The chain is built from TRBV5-1 and TRBJ2-7, with D perhaps TRBD2 (6 bases). V was shortened by 4 bases and J by 6 bases, with 17 bases between the two germline ends. Germline V lookup: CDR1 SGHRS, CDR2 YFSETQ. The CDR3 has 14 amino acids.

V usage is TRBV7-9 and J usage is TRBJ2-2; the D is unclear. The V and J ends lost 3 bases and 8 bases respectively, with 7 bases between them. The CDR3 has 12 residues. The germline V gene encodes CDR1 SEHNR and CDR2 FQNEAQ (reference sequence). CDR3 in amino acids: CASSFGEGELFF. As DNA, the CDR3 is TGTGCCAGCAGCTTTGGGGAAGGGGAGCTGTTTTTT.